This entry is about one T cell receptor (beta chain). As yet, its antigen is unknown. This sample was included in a study of cytomegalovirus exposure and HLA in healthy donors. In the study overall: Unique TCRs from HLA-typed donors, approximately 80 million of them, were held in an early data release.

Overall study findings and caveats: It was confirmed in vitro that three of the CMV-associated chains were specific for CMV antigens. HLA allele associations emerged for roughly 17,000 TCR beta sequences in a later analysis, at 0.05 false discovery rate. In a later analysis, a genetic analysis reported fewer productive-TCR N-insertions in an Asian-associated ancestry cluster than the cohort average.

In the PCR, 60 Vbeta and 13 Jbeta primers were used. Repertoires were generated with immunoSEQ multiplex PCR, while TCRdb's copy carries only in-frame clones and drops some. This sample has about 200,000 clones, with about 74% found just once. The specimen was PBMCs. This receptor was obtained from a middle-aged man in good health and CMV-seronegative.

In DNA form, the CDR3 reads TGTGCCAGCAGTTACTCGTTCCGGACAAGCTCTCGGGAGCTGTTTTTT. It encodes CASSYSFRTSSRELFF. The chain combines TRBV6-5 with TRBJ2-2; TRBD1 is a possible D gene (5 bases). This CDR3 has 16 residues. V lost 0 bases to trimming and J lost 9 bases, with 17 bases between them. CDR1 and CDR2 (germline): MNHEY, SVGAGI.